This passage covers 24 T cell receptor beta chains from one sample sequenced in a study of tumor-infiltrating lymphocytes in primary liver carcinoma (dated by TCRdb to the late 2010s). Total RNA and DNA were co-extracted without cell sorting from approximately 22-30 mg of bulk tissue using the AllPrep DNA/RNA mini kit. For sequencing, an Illumina HiSeq 2500 was employed. TCRbeta-specific cDNA was reverse-transcribed from 500 ng total RNA using a constant-region primer and ProtoScript II reverse transcriptase. TCRbeta libraries were built with three nested multiplex PCR rounds, a slightly modified ARM-PCR procedure. Multiplex TRBV1-TRBV30 forward primers and a Cbeta reverse primer were used in the first two PCR rounds, each of which was run for around 9 cycles. TCRdb trimmed the raw reads at Q25, called clones with MiXCR and kept productive beta chains. Entries are consolidated by CDR3 protein sequence, retaining the most common genes and DNA. The sample table shows under 200,000 distinct CDR3 sequences, and over 80% are seen once. Around 18% of the sample goes to the ten largest clones.

The sample taken for sequencing was tumor tissue from primary liver carcinoma. The receptors derive from a man aged 35 to 55 with primary liver carcinoma and hepatitis B virus infection.

To note about this clonotype: At one of its ends the junction is not consistent with the germline gene, which may arise from a read error. The rearrangement joins TRBV11-2 to TRBJ2-1; D might be TRBD1 (5 bases). Germline CDR1 is SGHAT and CDR2 is FQNNGV. The CDR3 consists of 13 residues. CDR3 region: CASSFIGVNERFF. CDR3 coding DNA: TGTGCCAGTAGCTTCATAGGGGTCAATGAGCGGTTCTTC. Drawing the rest from reference TRBV11-2 and TRBJ2-1, the complete variable domain is EAGVAQSPRYKIIEKRQSVAFWCNPISGHATLYWYQQILGQGPKLLIQFQNNGVVDDSQLPKDRFSAERLKGVDSTLKIQPAKLEDSAVYLCASSFIGVNERFFGPGTRLTVL.

Comments on this clonotype: At one end, the junction sequence differs from germline, possibly due to a read error. The chain employs TRBV11-1 and TRBJ2-4; possibly TRBD1 or TRBD2 for D (5 bases each). Germline-derived CDR1 and CDR2 are SGHAT and FQDESV (reference sequence). The CDR3 length is 17 residues. This CDR3 is CASSFPVTNGTKYIQYF. CDR3 nucleotides: TGTGCCAGCAGTTTTCCCGTGACTAACGGGACCAAATACATTCAGTACTTC. Based on the CDR3 plus reference TRBV11-1 and TRBJ2-4, the full variable domain is EAEVAQSPRYKITEKSQAVAFWCDPISGHATLYWYRQILGQGPELLVQFQDESVVDDSQLPKDRFSAERLKGVDSTLKIQPAELGDSAMYLCASSFPVTNGTKYIQYFGAGTRLSVL.

Worth noting for this clonotype: A clone one base away is much larger, so this may be a read error. This chain joins TRBV12-5 and TRBJ2-1; D call uncertain. The CDR3 loop spans 13 amino acids. Germline assignment: CDR1 LGHNT and CDR2 FRNRAP. This chain's CDR3 is CANGPRYSNEQFF. The CDR3 nucleotides are TGTGCTAATGGTCCCCGTTACTCCAATGAGCAGTTCTTC.

On this clonotype: The CDR3 ends on some other residue instead of the conserved phenylalanine or tryptophan, so this is likely a read error. The rearrangement uses TRBV11-2 and TRBJ2-3; the D is unclear. Per the germline V gene, CDR1 is SGHAT and CDR2 is FQNNGV. This CDR3 is built from 14 residues. Here the CDR3 DNA reads TGTGCCAGCAGCTTAAACCGACAAGGGTATACTCAGTATTCT. This codes for CASSLNRQGYTQYS.

On this clonotype: A much more abundant neighbour one base away suggests this may be a read error. The chain uses TRBV7-9 and TRBJ1-1, with D unclear. Trimming shortened V by 2 bases and J by 1 base, and 5 bases separated the two germline ends. This CDR3 region has 13 residues. The V gene's germline CDR1 is SEHNR and CDR2 FQNEAQ (reference sequence). CDR3 in amino acids: CASSLHENTEAFF. The CDR3 bases are TGTGCCAGCAGCTTACACGAGAACACTGAAGCTTTCTTT.

Of note for this clonotype: At one boundary the junction diverges from the germline segment, which might be a read error. The chain links TRBV5-1 to TRBJ2-3, with D uncertain. CDR3 length: 16 residues. Germline CDR1 reads SGHRS; CDR2 reads YFSETQ. The CDR3: CASSLRMGGSTDTQYF. Written as DNA, the CDR3 is TGTGCCAGCAGCTTGAGGATGGGCGGCAGCACAGATACGCAGTATTTT.

V and J are TRBV5-5 and TRBJ2-5; D is ambiguous. CDR3 length equals 17 residues. Germline assignment: CDR1 SGHKS and CDR2 YYEKEE (reference sequence). Deletions cut 2 bases from V and 10 bases from J, with 27 bases between. The CDR3 DNA reads TGTGCCAGCAGCTTTCGACCACGAGGAAACCTGGGTGAGGTCCAGTACTTC. Translation gives CASSFRPRGNLGEVQYF.

The chain joins TRBV14 to TRBJ1-2; TRBD1 matches 7 bases. There are 15 residues in the CDR3. In germline, CDR1 is SGHDN, CDR2 FVKESK. With V trimmed by 4 bases and J by 3 bases, 8 bases remained unmatched. The CDR3 here is CASSPGLGGYYGYTF. DNA for the CDR3: TGTGCCAGCAGCCCCGGTCTAGGGGGCTACTATGGCTACACCTTC.

Comments on this clonotype: A read error may account for a junction end that differs from germline. J is TRBJ2-5 and V is TRBV10-2, with unresolved D. The CDR3 spans 14 residues. The V gene's germline CDR1 is WSHSY and CDR2 SAAADI. DNA for the CDR3: TGCGCCAACAGTGGTAGTTCCAGACAAGATACCCAGTACTTC. This gives the protein CANSGSSRQDTQYF.

As to this clonotype: One junction end disagrees with the germline gene, perhaps due to a read error. The V gene is TRBV11-2, the J gene TRBJ2-5; 7 bases are shared with TRBD2. Germline V gene sequence: CDR1 SGHAT, CDR2 FQNNGV. This CDR3 spans 18 amino acids. In nucleotides, the CDR3 is TGTGCCAGCGGCCCTAGCTCAATCCAGGATACTGGGCGGGAGACCCAGTACTTT. Encoded protein: CASGPSSIQDTGRETQYF. Full variable domain (outside the CDR3, taken from reference TRBV11-2 and TRBJ2-5): EAGVAQSPRYKIIEKRQSVAFWCNPISGHATLYWYQQILGQGPKLLIQFQNNGVVDDSQLPKDRFSAERLKGVDSTLKIQPAKLEDSAVYLCASGPSSIQDTGRETQYFGPGTRLLVL.

About this clonotype: One end of the junction fails to match germline, which may point to a read error. This sequence joins TRBV29-1 and TRBJ2-3; possible D gene TRBD1, 5 bases. The germline V gene encodes CDR1 SQVTM and CDR2 ANQGSEA. This CDR3 has 13 amino acids. This CDR3 is CSALQGATDTRYF. DNA for the CDR3: TGCAGCGCACTACAAGGGGCAACAGATACGCGGTATTTT.

Concerning this clonotype: A junction end diverges from the germline sequence, so it may reflect a read error. The V and J genes are TRBV6-2 or TRBV6-3 and TRBJ2-3; TRBD1 or TRBD2 may be the D gene (5 bases each). The germline V gene has CDR1 MNHEY and CDR2 SVGEGT. The CDR3 contains 16 residues. The CDR3 sequence: CACSFLGRLGGDTQYF. The CDR3 bases are TGTGCCTGCAGCTTCCTAGGACGGCTTGGGGGAGATACACAGTATTTT.

In regard to this clonotype: A much larger clone differs from this one at a single base, so this may be a read error. V usage is TRBV7-9 and J usage is TRBJ2-7; D gene uncertain. CDR3 length equals 12 residues. CDR1 and CDR2 (germline): SEHNR, FQNEAQ (reference sequence). CDR3 in amino acids: CAGSLDGYEQYF. The CDR3 nucleotides are TGTGCCGGCAGCTTAGACGGATACGAGCAGTACTTC.

Note on this clonotype: A junction end diverges from the germline sequence, so it may reflect a read error. The chain carries TRBV4-3 and TRBJ1-2; no firm D call. The CDR3 runs 13 residues. Germline CDR1 and CDR2: LGHNA and YSLEER. CDR3 loop: CVSSQEGNYGYIF. The CDR3 bases are TGCGTCAGCAGTCAAGAGGGCAACTATGGCTACATCTTC.

On this clonotype itself: Lacking the conserved final phenylalanine or tryptophan, this CDR3 likely reflects a read error. The CDR3 nucleotides read TGCGCCAGCGGCCAGACAGGGGGAGAACAAGAGACCCAGTACCTC. This codes for CASGQTGGEQETQYL. The chain uses TRBV5-1 and TRBJ2-5, with TRBD1 matching over 9 bases. The V segment lost 7 bases and the J segment 2 bases; nucleotides outside the gene matches: 9. This CDR3 region has 15 residues. Germline V gene sequence: CDR1 SGHRS, CDR2 YFSETQ.

About this clonotype: One end of the junction does not line up with germline, which may come from a read error. V is TRBV4-2 and J is TRBJ1-2; unclear D gene. CDR1 LGHNA and CDR2 YNFKEQ come from the germline V gene. The CDR3 sequence is 16 residues long. The CDR3 loop reads CASGQGAGALLYGYTF. In DNA form, the CDR3 reads TGTGCCAGCGGCCAAGGTGCCGGCGCACTCCTCTATGGCTACACCTTC.

On this clonotype: A single base separates this from a much larger clone, so it may be a read error. The chain recombines TRBV7-9 with TRBJ1-4; TRBD1 matches at 8 bases. CDR3 length: 13 amino acids. The germline CDR1 and CDR2 sequences are SEHNR and FQNEAQ (reference sequence). The J segment lost 8 bases and the V segment lost 7 bases, leaving 6 bases of the junction unmatched. CDR3 region: CASTRTGKEKLFF. As DNA, the CDR3 is TGTGCCAGCACGCGGACAGGGAAGGAAAAACTGTTTTTT.

The chain joins TRBV28 to TRBJ1-1, with TRBD1 as a possible D gene (5 bases). The germline CDR1 and CDR2 sequences are MDHEN and SYDVKM. V lost 4 bases and J lost 6, with 12 bases in between. This CDR3 region has 13 residues. CDR3 loop: CASSYRKGPEAFF. The CDR3 nucleotides read TGTGCCAGCAGTTACCGAAAGGGGCCTGAAGCTTTCTTT.

For the CDR3, the DNA is TGTGCCAGCACCACTTCTGCGGTAGCCAACAACATTCAGTTCTTC. Protein product: CASTTSAVANNIQFF. The chain recombines TRBV11-2 with TRBJ2-4; D call uncertain. The J call may be faulty, since TRBJ2-1 better matches the DNA end. Germline CDR1 and CDR2: SGHAT and FQNNGV. The CDR3 has 15 residues.

With respect to this clonotype: The junction departs from the called germline gene at one end, perhaps through a read error. V usage is TRBV11-3 and J usage is TRBJ2-2, with a possible D match to TRBD2 (5 bases). Germline CDR1 is SGHNT and CDR2 is YENEEA. The CDR3 length is 14 residues. For the CDR3, the DNA is TGTGCCAGCAGCTTAAATGTGAACACCGGGGAGCCGTTTTTT. This encodes CASSLNVNTGEPFF. The whole variable domain, filled in from reference TRBV11-3 and TRBJ2-2, reads EAGVVQSPRYKIIEKKQPVAFWCNPISGHNTLYWYLQNLGQGPELLIRYENEEAVDDSQLPKDRFSAERLKGVDSTLKIQPAELGDSAVYLCASSLNVNTGEPFFGEGSRLTVL.

As to this clonotype: One junction end disagrees with the germline gene, perhaps due to a read error. The rearrangement uses TRBV28 and TRBJ2-7, with a possible D match to TRBD1 (5 bases). Germline CDR1 reads MDHEN; CDR2 reads SYDVKM. The CDR3 length is 12 residues. DNA of the CDR3: TGTGTCAGCAGGCCACTACAGGCCGAGCATTACTTC. It codes for CVSRPLQAEHYF.

As regards this clonotype: No conserved phenylalanine or tryptophan is present at the end of the CDR3, so a read error is the likely explanation. The genes are TRBV12-3 or TRBV12-4 and TRBJ2-5; D not certain. The CDR3 length is 13 residues. Deletions cut 3 bases from V and 3 bases from J, with 8 bases between. CDR3: CASSLKSEETQYI. CDR3 sequence (DNA): TGTGCCAGCAGTTTGAAGTCAGAAGAGACCCAGTACATC.

With regard to this clonotype: The junction differs from germline at one of its ends, possibly a read error. This chain joins TRBV6-1 and TRBJ2-2; tentative D call: TRBD2 (5 bases). CDR3 length equals 13 residues. Per germline, CDR1 MNHNS and CDR2 SASEGT. CDR3 coding DNA: TGTGCCAGCAAACATGGCGGTACCGGGGAGCTATTTTTT. Encoded protein: CASKHGGTGELFF.

Comments on this clonotype: The junction and the germline gene differ at one end; a read error may be behind it. The chain employs TRBV11-1 and TRBJ2-4; TRBD2 agrees at 8 bases. Looked up from germline, CDR1 is SGHAT and CDR2 is FQDESV (reference sequence). CDR3 length equals 17 residues. The CDR3 DNA is TGTGTCAGCAGCTGTGCCGGGACTAGTGGGACCAAAAACATTCAGTACTTC. The encoded protein is CVSSCAGTSGTKNIQYF.